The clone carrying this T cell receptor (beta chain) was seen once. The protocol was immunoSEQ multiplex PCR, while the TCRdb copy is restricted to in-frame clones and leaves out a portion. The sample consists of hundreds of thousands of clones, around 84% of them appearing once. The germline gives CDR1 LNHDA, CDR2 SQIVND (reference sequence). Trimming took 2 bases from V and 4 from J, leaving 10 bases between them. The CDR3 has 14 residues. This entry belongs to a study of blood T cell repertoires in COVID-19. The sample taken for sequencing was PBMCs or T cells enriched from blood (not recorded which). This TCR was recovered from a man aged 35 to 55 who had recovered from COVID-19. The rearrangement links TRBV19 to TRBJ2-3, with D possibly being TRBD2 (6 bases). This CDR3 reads CASSIRGYADTQYF. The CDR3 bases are TGTGCCAGTAGTATACGGGGGTATGCAGATACGCAGTATTTT. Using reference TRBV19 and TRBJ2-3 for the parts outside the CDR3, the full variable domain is DGGITQSPKYLFRKEGQNVTLSCEQNLNHDAMYWYRQDPGQGLRLIYYSQIVNDFQKGDIAEGYSVSREKKESFPLTVTSAQKNPTAFYLCASSIRGYADTQYFGPGTRLTVL.